The 23 T cell receptor beta chains in this list originate from one sample, sequenced in a study of T cells in Graves' hyperthyroidism and ophthalmopathy. Using RNA transcripts as the source, TCR beta CDR3 regions were amplified. The HTBI primer set drove a first-round RT-PCR of the TCR CDR3. TCRdb used MiXCR to reprocess the multiplex PCR reads, holding one entry per CDR3 protein. This table has roughly 380,000 distinct CDR3 sequences, roughly 13% appearing once. Material for sequencing was blood. The receptors originated from a woman between 18 and 29 years old with Graves' hyperthyroidism.

The rearrangement joins TRBV30 to TRBJ2-7, with 15 bases fitting TRBD2. Germline V gene lookup returns CDR1 GTSNPN and CDR2 SVGIG (reference sequence). The CDR3 length is 20 residues. J lost 6 bases, V lost 1 base, and 19 bases had no gene match. Here the CDR3 DNA reads TGTGCCTGGAGTGGGGGGGGACTAGCGGGAGGATATCTACTATCTGGCGAGCAGTACTTC. Encoded protein: CAWSGGGLAGGYLLSGEQYF.

This clonotype came up many times. The chain joins TRBV11-3 to TRBJ2-1, with D tentatively TRBD1 (5 bases). V was clipped by 0 bases and J by 6 bases, with 12 bases between them. The CDR3 totals 15 residues. Germline CDR1 reads SGHNT; CDR2 reads YENEEA. CDR3 bases: TGTGCCAGCAGCTTAGATCCGCACAGGAGCAATGAGCAGTTCTTC. The encoded protein is CASSLDPHRSNEQFF.

V and J are TRBV28 and TRBJ2-1, with 16 bases lining up with TRBD2. Germline V gene sequence: CDR1 MDHEN, CDR2 SYDVKM. CDR3 length equals 18 residues. V lost 6 bases to trimming and J lost 1 base; unmatched junction nucleotides: 6. The CDR3 sequence is CASSWGLAGGPSYNEQFF. In DNA, the CDR3 is TGTGCCAGCAGCTGGGGACTAGCGGGAGGGCCGTCCTACAATGAGCAGTTCTTC. The full variable domain, with the rest looked up from reference TRBV28 and TRBJ2-1, is DVKVTQSSRYLVKRTGEKVFLECVQDMDHENMFWYRQDPGLGLRLIYFSYDVKMKEKGDIPEGYSVSREKKERFSLILESASTNQTSMYLCASSWGLAGGPSYNEQFFGPGTRLTVL.

This clonotype has a count of ten or more. The rearrangement links TRBV28 to TRBJ1-6, with no clear D. The V end was cut by 2 bases, the J end by 11 bases, with 16 bases between. Germline values: CDR1 MDHEN, CDR2 SYDVKM. CDR3 length equals 15 residues. The CDR3, as DNA: TGTGCCAGCAGTTTACTCCAGCGGGAATCGGCACCCCTCCACTTT. This translates into CASSLLQRESAPLHF.

This clonotype was found many times. This chain connects TRBV7-9 to TRBJ1-6; no firm D call. This CDR3 has 13 amino acids. V lost 8 bases and J lost 7, with 12 bases in between. Germline-derived CDR1 and CDR2 are SEHNR and FQNEAQ (reference sequence). The CDR3 loop reads CASQAKENSPLHF. The CDR3 bases are TGTGCCAGCCAAGCGAAGGAGAATTCACCCCTCCACTTT.

The rearrangement joins TRBV10-2 to TRBJ2-5; 7 bases match TRBD2. This CDR3 is 12 amino acids long. Germline CDR1 is WSHSY and CDR2 is SAAADI. The V gene end was trimmed by 3 bases and the J gene end by 7 bases; junction bases not matched to a gene: 2. The CDR3 region is CASSDWEGTQYF. CDR3 bases: TGCGCCAGCAGTGATTGGGAGGGGACCCAGTACTTC.

This clonotype was detected many times. The rearrangement uses TRBV4-1 and TRBJ1-2; D is unresolved. Germline CDR1 and CDR2: MGHRA and YSYEKL. V was trimmed by 1 base and J by 4 bases, leaving 25 bases between them. The CDR3 length is 19 residues. CDR3: CASSQVGRLLLRMAYGYTF. In DNA form, the CDR3 reads TGCGCCAGCAGCCAAGTGGGTCGTCTACTTCTCAGGATGGCCTATGGCTACACCTTC.

This clonotype was observed a handful of times. This chain uses TRBV14 with TRBJ2-7; 7 nucleotides align to TRBD1. Germline V gives CDR1 SGHDN, CDR2 FVKESK. CDR3 length: 17 amino acids. Trimming removed 0 bases from V and 1 base from J; junction bases left unmatched: 9. In nucleotides, the CDR3 is TGTGCCAGCAGCCAAGATCGAGGACAGGCGAGATCCTACGAGCAGTACTTC. Translated, it gives CASSQDRGQARSYEQYF. Together with reference TRBV14 and TRBJ2-7, the CDR3 gives the full variable domain: EAGVTQFPSHSVIEKGQTVTLRCDPISGHDNLYWYRRVMGKEIKFLLHFVKESKQDESGMPNNRFLAERTGGTYSTLKVQPAELEDSGVYFCASSQDRGQARSYEQYFGPGTRLTVT.

This clonotype has more than one count but fewer than ten. The chain has TRBV19 and TRBJ2-3; 7 nucleotides align to TRBD1. The CDR3 runs to 14 residues. V shed 9 bases, J shed 6 bases, and the junction held 12 bases outside the gene matches. CDR1 is LNHDA and CDR2 is SQIVND in the germline V gene (reference sequence). CDR3 residues: CASRDSTRPDTQYF. CDR3 nucleotides: TGTGCCAGCCGGGACAGCACCCGTCCGGATACGCAGTATTTT.

This clonotype was counted many times. The chain combines TRBV7-3 with TRBJ2-2; 8 bases match TRBD1. The CDR3 consists of 14 residues. CDR1 and CDR2 from the germline V gene are SGHTA and FQGTGA. With 0 bases clipped from V and 6 bases from J, the junction kept 0 bases outside the gene matches. As DNA, the CDR3 is TGTGCCAGCAGCTTAACGGACAGGGCCGGGGAGCTGTTTTTT. Its translation: CASSLTDRAGELFF.

This clonotype has at least ten counts. V is TRBV19 and J is TRBJ1-1; D gene ambiguous. CDR1 is LNHDA, CDR2 SQIVND, per germline (reference sequence). Trimming removed 4 bases at V and 3 bases at J, with 9 bases between. CDR3 length equals 13 residues. The CDR3 reads CASSTRLYTEAFF. DNA for the CDR3: TGTGCCAGTAGTACCAGACTGTACACTGAAGCTTTCTTT.

This clonotype turned up a few times. The rearrangement joins TRBV19 to TRBJ1-5, with D possibly being TRBD1 (5 bases). Per the germline V gene, CDR1 is LNHDA and CDR2 is SQIVND (reference sequence). V dropped 0 bases and J dropped 2 bases, with 11 bases sitting between them. The CDR3 spans 16 residues. This chain's CDR3 is CASSIDISRGNQPQHF. DNA of the CDR3: TGTGCCAGTAGTATAGACATTTCCAGGGGCAATCAGCCCCAGCATTTT.

The V gene is TRBV9, the J gene TRBJ1-1; no definite D call. In germline, CDR1 is SGDLS, CDR2 YYNGEE. The CDR3 has 15 amino acids. Trimming took 0 bases from V and 0 from J, leaving 9 bases between them. CDR3 sequence (DNA): TGTGCCAGCAGCGTAGAAGTCCACATGAACACTGAAGCTTTCTTT. This codes for CASSVEVHMNTEAFF.

This rearrangement joins TRBV5-6 to TRBJ2-5, with 8 bases aligning to TRBD2. V lost 6 bases to trimming and J lost 6 bases; unmatched junction nucleotides: 7. This CDR3 is 13 amino acids long. From germline, CDR1 is SGHDT and CDR2 YYEEEE. In DNA, the CDR3 is TGTGCCAGCACCATAGCGGGACCCCAGACCCAGTACTTC. Translating gives CASTIAGPQTQYF.

The CDR3 protein is CASSRGESWRGQVETQYF. The CDR3 DNA follows: TGTGCCAGCAGTCGAGGGGAGAGTTGGAGGGGACAAGTCGAGACCCAGTACTTC. The rearrangement uses TRBV27 and TRBJ2-5; the D call may be TRBD1 or TRBD2 (6 bases each). Trimming left V 5 bases short and J 5 bases short, with 27 bases between. CDR3 size: 18 residues. CDR1 is MNHEY, CDR2 SMNVEV, per germline (reference sequence).

This clonotype was seen ten or more times. The chain employs TRBV20-1 and TRBJ1-1; D gene uncertain. V lost 3 bases, J lost 0 bases, and 11 bases lay in between. The CDR3 is 14 residues long. The V gene's germline CDR1 is DFQATT and CDR2 SNEGSKA (reference sequence). The CDR3 spells CSASVPNMNTEAFF. The CDR3 nucleotides read TGCAGTGCTAGCGTCCCGAATATGAACACTGAAGCTTTCTTT.

This clonotype came up many times. The gene calls are TRBV7-3 and TRBJ2-3; D is perhaps TRBD1 or TRBD2 (6 bases each). This CDR3 is 13 amino acids long. The V end lost 3 bases, the J end lost 6 bases, and 10 bases lay between the germline ends. The germline CDR1 and CDR2 sequences are SGHTA and FQGTGA. The CDR3 loop reads CASSLIGGDTQYF. Here the CDR3 DNA reads TGTGCCAGCAGCTTGATAGGGGGGGATACGCAGTATTTT.

This clonotype was recorded many times. The chain uses TRBV20-1 and TRBJ2-1; 14 bases fit TRBD2. The CDR3 sequence is 18 residues long. Looked up from germline, CDR1 is DFQATT and CDR2 is SNEGSKA (reference sequence). V was clipped by 3 bases and J by 0 bases; unmatched bases: 7. The CDR3 is CSARAGTSGRGSYNEQFF. The CDR3 DNA reads TGCAGTGCTAGGGCCGGGACTAGCGGGAGAGGCTCCTACAATGAGCAGTTCTTC.

This chain connects TRBV27 to TRBJ2-7; the D is unclear. This CDR3 is built from 16 residues. The ends were cut back, 5 bases at V and 3 bases at J, with 20 bases in the middle. The V gene's germline CDR1 is MNHEY and CDR2 SMNVEV (reference sequence). The CDR3 DNA reads TGTGCCAGCAGTGGCGGTGTGGGTAAGAAGTACTACGAGCAGTACTTC. It specifies CASSGGVGKKYYEQYF.

This clonotype was seen repeatedly, ten times or more. CDR3 DNA: TGCGCCAGCAGCGATGGACCGGCCCTCCAGTTCTTC. This translates into CASSDGPALQFF. The chain has TRBV10-1 and TRBJ2-1; no definite D call. With 6 bases removed from V and 13 bases from J, the gap between germline ends came to 16 bases. Germline V gene data show CDR1 as WNHNN and CDR2 as SYGVQD (reference sequence). This CDR3 contains 12 residues.

The chain is built from TRBV10-1 and TRBJ1-5, with no clear D. The ends were cut back, 7 bases at V and 2 bases at J, with 12 bases in the middle. The CDR3 contains 14 residues. The germline V gene encodes CDR1 WNHNN and CDR2 SYGVQD (reference sequence). The CDR3 DNA reads TGCGCCAGCACCGCACCACGCGGCAATCAGCCCCAGCATTTT. It translates to CASTAPRGNQPQHF.

This clonotype was counted ten times or more. CDR3 residues: CASSYSQGPTEAFF. The CDR3 coding sequence is TGTGCCAGCAGTTACTCGCAAGGGCCCACTGAAGCTTTCTTT. The V call is TRBV6-5, the J call TRBJ1-1, with D unclear. The CDR3 has 14 residues. Trimming stripped 0 bases from V and 4 bases from J, with 9 bases between. Looked up from germline, CDR1 is MNHEY and CDR2 is SVGAGI.

In its sample, this clonotype was seen a few times. The gene calls are TRBV20-1 and TRBJ2-7, with D perhaps TRBD1 or TRBD2 (5 bases each). The germline V gene has CDR1 DFQATT and CDR2 SNEGSKA (reference sequence). This CDR3 has 13 amino acids. V was cut by 0 bases and J by 3 bases, with 9 bases left in between. In nucleotides, the CDR3 is TGCAGTGCTAGAGAGGGGGTACTCTACGAGCAGTACTTC. Translation: CSAREGVLYEQYF.